This TCR beta chain comes out of a study of regulatory T cells in long-lasting Graves disease. This CDR3 region has 13 residues. Per germline, CDR1 SGHTA and CDR2 FQGNSA. Study outcomes and limitations: TRBV28, TRBJ1-2 and TRBJ2-5 were favored in persistent disease.

Libraries of TCR beta came from iRepertoire HTBI primers plus Arm-PCR of CDR3 regions. Each CDR3 protein is one row after TCRdb ran MiXCR on the multiplex PCR reads. The table includes around 250,000 distinct CDR3 sequences, around 20% detected once. Time point specified: newly diagnosed GD, antithyroid drugs for less than 3 months. PBMC RNA served as the TCR library source. Patients came from an endocrinology department in Xi'an, China. In regard to this clonotype: The antigen remains unidentified. A far larger clone is only one base removed, so a read error is likely.

Sequenced material: peripheral blood mononuclear cells (PBMCs), taken at new diagnosis, from a patient treated with antithyroid drugs. This receptor was taken from a female donor with Graves disease. The chain combines TRBV7-2 with TRBJ2-3; D remains unclear. The DNA end is more similar to TRBJ2-1, so the J call may be wrong. The CDR3 coding sequence is TGTGCCAGCAGCACCCGTAGGTGCAATGAGCAGTTCTTC. Amino acid sequence: CASSTRRCNEQFF.